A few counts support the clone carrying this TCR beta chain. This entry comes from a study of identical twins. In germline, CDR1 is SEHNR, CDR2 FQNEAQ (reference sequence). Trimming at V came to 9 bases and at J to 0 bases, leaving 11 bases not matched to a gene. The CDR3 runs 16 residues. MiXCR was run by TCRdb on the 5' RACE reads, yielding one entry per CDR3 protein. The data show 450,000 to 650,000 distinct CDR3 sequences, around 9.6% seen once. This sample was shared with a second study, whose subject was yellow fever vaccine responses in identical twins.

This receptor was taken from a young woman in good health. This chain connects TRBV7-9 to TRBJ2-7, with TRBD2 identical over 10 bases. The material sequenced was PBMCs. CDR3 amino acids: CASRSSGGKPSYEQYF. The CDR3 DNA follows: TGTGCCAGTCGGTCTAGCGGGGGCAAACCCTCCTACGAGCAGTACTTC.